The present T cell receptor (beta chain) was sequenced within a study of response to subunit inactivated influenza vaccine. CDR3 length: 14 amino acids. V lost 5 bases, J lost 7 bases, and 11 bases stayed unmatched. The germline V gene has CDR1 MNHEY and CDR2 SVGEGT. TCRdb ran MiXCR on the RT-PCR reads and lists one entry per CDR3 protein. Of 160,000 or so distinct CDR3 sequences in the sample, 11% are singletons; the top ten hold around 12%. Study-level findings and limits: New T cells are recruited in small numbers by each seasonal influenza vaccination, according to the authors' suggestion.

Remarks on this clonotype: The target antigen is unknown.

The sequencing used non-naive T cells sorted from PBMCs, collected about 40 days after vaccination. This sequence was found in a man aged 45-60 years who received an inactivated influenza vaccine. J is TRBJ2-7 and V is TRBV6-2 or TRBV6-3; 7 nucleotides align to TRBD1. CDR3 coding DNA: TGTGCCAGCAGTACGGGACCAGGGGGTCCAGAGCAGTACTTC. Protein product: CASSTGPGGPEQYF.